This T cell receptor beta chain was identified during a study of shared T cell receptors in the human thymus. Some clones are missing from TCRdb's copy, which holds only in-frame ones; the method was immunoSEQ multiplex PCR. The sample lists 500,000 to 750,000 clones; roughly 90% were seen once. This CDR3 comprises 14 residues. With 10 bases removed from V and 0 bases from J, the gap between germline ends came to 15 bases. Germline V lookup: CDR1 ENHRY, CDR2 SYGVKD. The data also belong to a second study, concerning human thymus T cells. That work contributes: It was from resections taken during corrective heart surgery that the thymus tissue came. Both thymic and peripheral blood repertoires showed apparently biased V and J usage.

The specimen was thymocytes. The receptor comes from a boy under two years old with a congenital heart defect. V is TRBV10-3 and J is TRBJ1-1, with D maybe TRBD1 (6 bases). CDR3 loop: CATRCGGLNTEAFF. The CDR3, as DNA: TGTGCCACGCGGTGCGGGGGCCTGAACACTGAAGCTTTCTTT.